These 19 T cell receptor beta chains share one sample of origin, sequenced in a study of CD8 T cells in ankylosing spondylitis (dated by TCRdb to 2016 to 2017). The library was built by means of 5' RACE. Instrument used: Illumina HiSeq 2500. TCRdb reprocessing: public reads trimmed at Q25 with fastp, clones called with MiXCR, in-frame beta chains kept. Duplicate CDR3 protein sequences are folded into a single record with the most common DNA and genes. This sample gives approximately 45,000 distinct CDR3 sequences in total; approximately 11% of them show up just once. In total, the top ten clones hold just over 1.4% of the sample. The sample was blood, either unsorted or a sorted T cell fraction (not recorded which). The receptors were gathered from a male donor with ankylosing spondylitis or in good health (not recorded which).

The table lists this clonotype with many counts. No DNA is shown, since the ends of the CDR3 on it are uncertain; the CDR3 is the one TCRdb lists. The chain recombines TRBV15 with TRBJ1-4; TRBD1 is taken as the D call from the table, unchecked against the DNA. The CDR3 is 15 residues long, ends included. Germline V gene data show CDR1 as LNHNV and CDR2 as YYDKDF (reference sequence). This chain's CDR3 is CATSILGQGSEKLFF.

The chain uses TRBV29-1 and TRBJ1-1; 8 bases map to TRBD1. V shed 4 bases, J shed 3 bases, and the junction held 16 bases outside the gene matches. The germline V gene encodes CDR1 SQVTM and CDR2 ANQGSEA. CDR3 length: 17 amino acids. The CDR3 region has the DNA TGCAGCGTTGGTGGGGACAGGAACCTCCCGGGGGACACTGAAGCTTTCTTT. Translation: CSVGGDRNLPGDTEAFF.

The chain carries TRBV27 and TRBJ1-2; D is undetermined. Germline V gives CDR1 MNHEY, CDR2 SMNVEV (reference sequence). Trimming cost V 8 bases and J 12 bases, with 16 bases left between them. CDR3 length: 11 residues. The CDR3: CASGVGSKNTF. The CDR3 DNA sequence: TGTGCCAGCGGAGTCGGATCCAAAAACACCTTC.

This clonotype was observed many times. The rearrangement links TRBV7-9 to TRBJ2-7; the D gene could be TRBD1 or TRBD2 (5 bases each). The V and J ends lost 7 bases and 0 bases respectively, with 16 bases between them. CDR3 length: 15 amino acids. CDR1 is SEHNR and CDR2 is FQNEAQ in the germline V gene (reference sequence). The CDR3 protein is CASNQHGTLSYEQYF. The CDR3 coding sequence is TGTGCCAGCAACCAACATGGGACGCTCTCCTACGAGCAGTACTTC.

This clonotype came up a few times. This rearrangement joins TRBV12-3 or TRBV12-4 to TRBJ2-3; D is perhaps TRBD2 (5 bases). The V and J ends lost 2 bases and 7 bases respectively, with 10 bases between them. This CDR3 has 13 amino acids. CDR3 region: CASSLRGSNTQYF. CDR3 DNA: TGTGCCAGCAGTTTACGGGGAAGTAATACGCAGTATTTT.

The chain recombines TRBV20-1 with TRBJ2-1, with unresolved D. Germline V gives CDR1 DFQATT, CDR2 SNEGSKA (reference sequence). The CDR3 contains 11 residues. Deletions cut 3 bases from V and 8 bases from J, with 8 bases between. For the CDR3, the DNA is TGCAGTGCTAGGCAAGGACATGAGCAGTTCTTC. Translating it yields CSARQGHEQFF.

For this clonotype: Possible read error: a much larger clone is one base away. The rearrangement joins TRBV10-3 to TRBJ2-3, with 9 bases lining up with TRBD2. Per the germline V gene, CDR1 is ENHRY and CDR2 is SYGVKD. CDR3 length: 15 amino acids. V shed 2 bases, J shed 5 bases, and the junction held 5 bases outside the gene matches. The CDR3 protein is CAISEGCGRVDTQYF. CDR3 sequence (DNA): TGTGCCATCAGTGAGGGATGCGGGAGGGTAGATACGCAGTATTTT.

This clonotype occurred many times. The chain couples TRBV6-5 to TRBJ1-5, with 12 bases that match TRBD1. This CDR3 has 16 amino acids. Germline CDR1 MNHEY, CDR2 SVGAGI. J lost 8 bases, V lost 5 bases, and 10 bases had no gene match. In nucleotides, the CDR3 is TGTGCCAGCAGTCACCGGGGGACAGGGGGCAAGGAGCCCCAGCATTTT. Protein sequence: CASSHRGTGGKEPQHF.

This clonotype was counted many times. The chain recombines TRBV29-1 with TRBJ2-2; TRBD1 is a possible D gene (5 bases). CDR3 length equals 14 residues. Germline-derived CDR1 and CDR2 are SQVTM and ANQGSEA. V was cut by 8 bases and J by 5 bases, with 18 bases left in between. In nucleotides, the CDR3 is TGCAGCACGTCAGGGTTATCTAGGACCGGGGAGCTGTTTTTT. It specifies CSTSGLSRTGELFF.

This clonotype was found many times. The chain employs TRBV12-3 or TRBV12-4 and TRBJ2-3; D is ambiguous. Trimming removed 5 bases at V and 7 bases at J, with 13 bases between. There are 13 residues in the CDR3. The CDR3 nucleotides are TGTGCCAGCAGTCCCCGACCGACCCATACGCAGTATTTT. Translated: CASSPRPTHTQYF.

The sample holds many counts of this clonotype. The chain is built from TRBV9 and TRBJ2-7; D gene ambiguous. Trimming stripped 3 bases from V and 0 bases from J, with 10 bases between. The CDR3 loop spans 14 amino acids. From germline, CDR1 is SGDLS and CDR2 YYNGEE. CDR3: CASSGKTDSYEQYF. The CDR3 DNA sequence: TGTGCCAGCAGCGGAAAAACAGACTCCTACGAGCAGTACTTC.

In its sample, this clonotype was seen many times. The CDR3 is CASSTTGTGGVYTIYF. The CDR3 DNA follows: TGTGCCAGCAGTACGACCGGGACAGGGGGAGTATACACCATATATTTT. V and J are TRBV6-1 and TRBJ1-3; TRBD1 matches 11 bases. The germline V gene encodes CDR1 MNHNS and CDR2 SASEGT. V trimming: 5 bases; J trimming: 8 bases; junction bases outside the gene matches: 11. This CDR3 comprises 16 residues.

This chain links TRBV5-1 with TRBJ2-7; perhaps TRBD2 as D (6 bases). V lost 2 bases and J lost 6, with 6 bases in between. The CDR3 contains 11 residues. Germline assignment: CDR1 SGHRS and CDR2 YFSETQ. The chain's CDR3 is CASSFGGEQYF. The CDR3 bases are TGCGCCAGCAGCTTCGGGGGCGAGCAGTACTTC. Variable domain in full (rest from reference TRBV5-1 and TRBJ2-7): KAGVTQTPRYLIKTRGQQVTLSCSPISGHRSVSWYQQTPGQGLQFLFEYFSETQRNKGNFPGRFSGRQFSNSRSEMNVSTLELGDSALYLCASSFGGEQYFGPGTRLTVT.

The sample holds many counts of this clonotype. The genes are TRBV5-1 and TRBJ2-3; unclear D gene. CDR3 size: 15 residues. Germline V gene data show CDR1 as SGHRS and CDR2 as YFSETQ. V shed 0 bases and J shed 1 base, with 9 bases lying between them. Written as DNA, the CDR3 is TGCGCCAGCAGCTTGGACGGTTTACGCACAGATACGCAGTATTTT. This codes for CASSLDGLRTDTQYF.

This clonotype was counted at least ten times. The chain links TRBV20-1 to TRBJ2-7; possible D gene TRBD1, 5 bases. Trimming left V 5 bases short and J 1 base short, with 15 bases between. The germline gives CDR1 DFQATT, CDR2 SNEGSKA (reference sequence). This CDR3 comprises 14 residues. The CDR3 DNA follows: TGCAGTGCTCCCGAACCAGGGCGTTCCTACGAGCAGTACTTC. As protein: CSAPEPGRSYEQYF.

This clonotype was seen many times. The chain links TRBV7-2 to TRBJ1-2; TRBD1 agrees at 10 bases. The CDR3 has 14 amino acids. CDR1 and CDR2 from the germline V gene are SGHTA and FQGNSA. The V and J ends lost 2 bases and 4 bases, in that order; junction bases with no gene match: 1. In DNA form, the CDR3 reads TGTGCCAGCAGCTTATGGACAGGGGGCTATGGCTACACCTTC. This codes for CASSLWTGGYGYTF.

This clonotype was found many times. The chain combines TRBV20-1 with TRBJ2-3, with D perhaps TRBD2 (6 bases). The CDR3 is 13 residues long. Germline loops: CDR1 DFQATT, CDR2 SNEGSKA (reference sequence). V lost 5 bases and J 3 bases, leaving 12 bases between the germline ends. CDR3 DNA sequence: TGCAGTGCTCCGGGGGATGGGACAGATACGCAGTATTTT. This translates into CSAPGDGTDTQYF.

This clonotype has ten or more counts. This sequence joins TRBV5-1 and TRBJ1-1; D ambiguous. The length of the CDR3 is 15 residues. Deletions cut 4 bases from V and 1 base from J, with 14 bases between. Germline lookup yields CDR1 SGHRS and CDR2 YFSETQ. DNA for the CDR3: TGCGCCAGCAGCGGATTGTCGTTAGGGAACACTGAAGCTTTCTTT. Translating it yields CASSGLSLGNTEAFF.

This clonotype was observed many times. This chain connects TRBV7-2 to TRBJ1-4, with 8 positions matching TRBD1. The CDR3 runs 15 residues. The germline V gene has CDR1 SGHTA and CDR2 FQGNSA. V was pared by 3 bases and J by 8 bases, with 8 bases of the junction left unmatched. CDR3 sequence (DNA): TGTGCCAGCAGCTTGGACAGGGCTGTGACAGAAAAACTGTTTTTT. Translation: CASSLDRAVTEKLFF. Full variable domain (missing parts from reference TRBV7-2 and TRBJ1-4): GAGVSQSPSNKVTEKGKDVELRCDPISGHTALYWYRQSLGQGLEFLIYFQGNSAPDKSGLPSDRFSAERTGGSVSTLTIQRTQQEDSAVYLCASSLDRAVTEKLFFGSGTQLSVL.